The 16 T cell receptor beta chains given below trace back to one sample, sequenced in a study of T cell responses to AZD1222 COVID-19 vaccine. Sequencing used immunoSEQ multiplex PCR; TCRdb keeps in-frame clones, though not all of them. The sample holds roughly 100,000 clones; 85% to 90% are singletons and the top ten take 26%. The source was peripheral blood, collected on day 0 of AZD1222 vaccination. Source of these receptors: an adult in good health.

The genes are TRBV9 and TRBJ2-1; D ambiguous. The CDR3 loop spans 15 amino acids. The V end was cut by 0 bases, the J end by 2 bases, with 9 bases between. Germline CDR1 is SGDLS and CDR2 is YYNGEE. The DNA for the CDR3 is TGTGCCAGCAGCGTAGAACGGTGGGCCTACAATGAGCAGTTCTTC. As protein: CASSVERWAYNEQFF.

This chain joins TRBV3-1 (or the pseudogene TRBV3-2) and TRBJ2-3, with TRBD2 matching 8 bases. Germline V gene sequence: CDR1 LGHDT, CDR2 YNNKEL (reference sequence). There are 18 residues in the CDR3. Trimming removed 0 bases from V and 2 bases from J; junction bases left unmatched: 10. The DNA of the CDR3 is TGTGCCAGCAGCCAAGACAGAGCGGGAGTCCACTCCACAGATACGCAGTATTTT. Translated: CASSQDRAGVHSTDTQYF.

The chain employs TRBV25-1 and TRBJ2-7; D remains unclear. With 7 bases removed from V and 7 bases from J, the gap between germline ends came to 11 bases. The CDR3 is 11 residues long. Germline V gene sequence: CDR1 MGHDK, CDR2 SYGVNS. The CDR3 DNA sequence: TGTGCCAGCAAGTACCTCTGGGAGCAGTACTTC. It yields the protein CASKYLWEQYF.

The rearrangement joins TRBV3-1 (or the pseudogene TRBV3-2) to TRBJ2-1, with D tentatively TRBD2 (5 bases). Germline CDR1 reads LGHDT; CDR2 reads YNNKEL (reference sequence). The CDR3 totals 14 residues. Deletions cut 4 bases from V and 7 bases from J, with 14 bases between. The DNA of the CDR3 is TGTGCCAGCAGCCCGATTGGAGGTCGGAATGAGCAGTTCTTC. This codes for CASSPIGGRNEQFF.

This rearrangement joins TRBV7-3 to TRBJ2-1, with 9 bases matching TRBD1. CDR3 length: 13 residues. The trim removed 5 bases at V and 5 bases at J, leaving 1 base unmatched. The germline gives CDR1 SGHTA, CDR2 FQGTGA. The CDR3 protein is CASSRQGDNEQFF. CDR3 coding DNA: TGTGCCAGCAGCCGACAGGGGGACAATGAGCAGTTCTTC.

This clone was found once. This chain links TRBV7-2 with TRBJ1-4; 8 nucleotides agree with TRBD1. Germline V gene sequence: CDR1 SGHTA, CDR2 FQGNSA. The CDR3 covers 15 residues. The junction had 10 bases not matched to a gene; V was cut back by 5 bases and J by 8 bases. CDR3: CASSGMDRASEKLFF. CDR3 coding DNA: TGTGCCAGCAGCGGAATGGACAGGGCCTCCGAAAAACTGTTTTTT.

This clone was found once. This chain connects TRBV12-5 to TRBJ2-1, with a possible D match to TRBD1 (5 bases). V gave up 3 bases and J gave up 6 bases, with 15 bases separating them. The CDR3 length is 15 residues. The germline V gene encodes CDR1 LGHNT and CDR2 FRNRAP. The DNA for the CDR3 is TGTGCTAGTGGTTTTGGCTCAGGGCATAGCAATGAGCAGTTCTTC. It is translated as CASGFGSGHSNEQFF. Together with reference TRBV12-5 and TRBJ2-1, the CDR3 gives the full variable domain: DARVTQTPRHKVTEMGQEVTMRCQPILGHNTVFWYRQTMMQGLELLAYFRNRAPLDDSGMPKDRFSAEMPDATLATLKIQPSEPRDSAVYFCASGFGSGHSNEQFFGPGTRLTVL.

The V and J genes are TRBV28 and TRBJ2-2; 8 bases agree with TRBD1. Germline V gene sequence: CDR1 MDHEN, CDR2 SYDVKM. The CDR3 has 16 amino acids. J was trimmed by 1 base and V by 3 bases; bases with no gene match: 4. This CDR3 is CASSFLDRGNTGELFF. The CDR3 bases are TGTGCCAGCAGTTTCCTCGACAGGGGGAACACCGGGGAGCTGTTTTTT.

The chain employs TRBV4-3 and TRBJ2-5, with D uncertain. The CDR3 length is 12 residues. Germline V CDR1 and CDR2: LGHNA, YSLEER. The V end lost 1 base, the J end lost 4 bases, and 4 bases lay between the germline ends. The CDR3 nucleotides read TGCGCCAGCAGCCAAGCAGGAGAGACCCAGTACTTC. It yields the protein CASSQAGETQYF.

The chain joins TRBV6-5 to TRBJ2-1, with 11 bases fitting TRBD1. Germline trimming cut 8 bases from V and 2 bases from J; bases unmatched to any gene: 5. Germline V gene lookup returns CDR1 MNHEY and CDR2 SVGAGI. The CDR3 extends over 15 amino acids. This CDR3 is CASDWDRGTYNEQFF. CDR3 bases: TGTGCCAGCGATTGGGACAGGGGGACCTACAATGAGCAGTTCTTC.

This clone was counted between two and nine times. Other nucleotide sequences in the sample specify the same CDR3. The chain is built from TRBV6-4 and TRBJ2-2; TRBD2 aligns across 7 bases. The ends lost 2 bases at V and 3 bases at J; junction bases unmatched: 0. The germline V gene has CDR1 MRHNA and CDR2 SNTAGT. The CDR3 loop spans 14 amino acids. As DNA, the CDR3 is TGTGCCAGCAGTGACGGGAGGGACACCGGGGAGCTGTTTTTT. This translates into CASSDGRDTGELFF.

This chain uses TRBV9 with TRBJ1-1; no clear D. The germline V gene encodes CDR1 SGDLS and CDR2 YYNGEE. There are 15 residues in the CDR3. The V and J ends lost 6 bases and 2 bases respectively, with 17 bases between them. The CDR3 DNA sequence: TGTGCCAGCAAAGTAGGTGAGGGAGGTAACACTGAAGCTTTCTTT. Translation gives CASKVGEGGNTEAFF.

This chain joins TRBV27 and TRBJ1-5; TRBD1 matches 11 bases. The CDR3 consists of 15 residues. With 5 bases clipped from V and 4 bases from J, the junction kept 4 bases outside the gene matches. Germline V gene sequence: CDR1 MNHEY, CDR2 SMNVEV (reference sequence). The CDR3 nucleotides are TGTGCCAGCAGTCCAGGGACAGGGGGAAATCAGCCCCAGCATTTT. Amino acid sequence: CASSPGTGGNQPQHF.

This chain links TRBV5-6 with TRBJ2-7; D not certain. The V end was cut by 0 bases, the J end by 3 bases, with 10 bases between. The CDR3 contains 14 residues. Germline assignment: CDR1 SGHDT and CDR2 YYEEEE. CDR3 nucleotide sequence: TGTGCCAGCAGCTTGGGTGGCCAGAACTACGAGCAGTACTTC. Translating it yields CASSLGGQNYEQYF.

The J gene is TRBJ1-3, the V gene TRBV18; D unresolved. The CDR3 extends over 15 amino acids. Germline V CDR1 and CDR2: KGHSH, LQKENI. The V and J ends lost 3 bases and 4 bases respectively, with 13 bases between them. The CDR3 nucleotides read TGTGCCAGCTCACCCAGAGTTATAGAAGGAAACACCATATATTTT. It translates to CASSPRVIEGNTIYF.

The rearrangement links TRBV21-1 to TRBJ1-2. TRBV21-1 corresponds to a pseudogene. The CDR3 has 15 amino acids. CDR3 nucleotide sequence: TGTGCCAGCAGCAAGCGGGGCCGGGAGGACTATGGCTACACCTTC. Translating gives CASSKRGREDYGYTF.